The next 21 T cell receptor beta chains were all read from a single sample in a study of blood T cells in healthy people across ages (dated by TCRdb to the mid-2010s). Libraries were prepared through 5' RACE. Sequencing was carried out with an Illumina HiSeq 2500. A second PCR of 7 to 11 cycles was performed with a sample-barcoded 5' primer and a J-beta primer mix. The raw public reads went through TCRdb reprocessing: fastp at Q25, MiXCR clone calling, in-frame beta chains kept. For every CDR3 protein sequence, its rows merge into one entry that carries the most common genes and DNA. For this sample the table gives about 770,000 distinct CDR3 sequences, of which 40% to 50% were detected only once. Around 18% of the sample is in the top ten clones. Sequencing used blood. These receptors were collected from a man aged 55 to 70 in good health.

This clonotype turned up a few times. J is TRBJ1-2 and V is TRBV4-3; no reliable D call. The CDR3 extends over 16 amino acids. Germline values: CDR1 LGHNA, CDR2 YSLEER. V shed 4 bases and J shed 0 bases, with 15 bases lying between them. The CDR3 sequence: CASSLGTRQANYGYTF. CDR3 bases: TGCGCCAGCAGCCTCGGAACGCGCCAAGCTAACTATGGCTACACCTTC.

CDR3 bases: TGTGCCAGCAGCTTAGAGGCGGCAACTGGCGGGGGTCCTATGACCCAGTACTTC. Translating gives CASSLEAATGGGPMTQYF. The chain has TRBV7-9 and TRBJ2-5; 7 bases fit TRBD2. This CDR3 contains 18 residues. Germline CDR1 SEHNR, CDR2 FQNEAQ (reference sequence). J gave up 7 bases and V 1 base, and 18 bases lay outside the gene matches.

This clonotype was found a few times. This sequence joins TRBV9 and TRBJ2-7; D possibly uses TRBD1 or TRBD2 (5 bases each). There are 14 residues in the CDR3. V was shortened by 3 bases and J by 2 bases, with 12 bases between the two germline ends. The germline CDR1 and CDR2 sequences are SGDLS and YYNGEE. CDR3 loop: CASSGPGTAYEQYF. DNA of the CDR3: TGTGCCAGCAGCGGACCCGGGACCGCCTACGAGCAGTACTTC.

This clonotype showed up just a few times. The chain employs TRBV20-1 and TRBJ2-5; 7 bases are a match to TRBD1. Per the germline V gene, CDR1 is DFQATT and CDR2 is SNEGSKA (reference sequence). V gave up 6 bases and J gave up 4 bases; unmatched junction bases: 11. This CDR3 comprises 14 residues. The CDR3 DNA reads TGCAGTGCCCACCGCCGTTCAGGGGGAGAGACCCAGTACTTC. This sequence encodes CSAHRRSGGETQYF.

V gene TRBV7-2 combines with J gene TRBJ2-7; D tentatively fits TRBD1 or TRBD2 (5 bases each). Germline V gene sequence: CDR1 SGHTA, CDR2 FQGNSA. The germline V and J ends were trimmed by 5 bases and 3 bases, with 17 bases remaining between them. This CDR3 has 15 amino acids. The chain's CDR3 is CASSRNRRPYYEQYF. The CDR3 DNA follows: TGTGCCAGCAGCAGAAACAGGAGGCCTTACTACGAGCAGTACTTC.

A remark on this clonotype: Given a much more abundant clone one base away, this may be a read error. V and J are TRBV4-1 and TRBJ1-4, with D possibly TRBD1 on 5 matching bases. Germline loops: CDR1 MGHRA, CDR2 YSYEKL. V lost 2 bases to trimming and J lost 9 bases, with 10 bases between them. This CDR3 has 13 amino acids. This CDR3 reads CASSQLGGKKLFF. The CDR3, as DNA: TGCGCCAGCAGCCAATTGGGGGGTAAAAAACTGTTTTTT.

Regarding this clonotype: Possible read error: a much larger clone is one base away. CDR3 bases: TGTGCCAGCAGTGAGGGTAGCGGCTACAATGAGCAGTACTTC. Translation gives CASSEGSGYNEQYF. V usage is TRBV2 and J usage is TRBJ2-1; a weak D match, TRBD2 (6 bases). The DNA end is more similar to TRBJ2-7, so the J call may be wrong. Germline V gene lookup returns CDR1 SNHLY and CDR2 FYNNEI. This CDR3 has 14 residues.

This clonotype was seen more than once but under ten times. This chain connects TRBV6-2 or TRBV6-3 to TRBJ1-2; 8 bases map to TRBD1. Unmatched junction bases numbered 16, after V lost 2 bases and J lost 8 bases. Germline CDR1 is MNHEY and CDR2 is SVGEGT. CDR3 length: 17 amino acids. The CDR3 region has the DNA TGTGCCAGCAGTTACGCGGACAGGGCCCCCTCTAAGGGCGGCTACACCTTC. Translated: CASSYADRAPSKGGYTF.

The chain is built from TRBV20-1 and TRBJ1-2, with D perhaps TRBD1 (6 bases). V shed 3 bases and J shed 5 bases, with 16 bases lying between them. Germline assignment: CDR1 DFQATT and CDR2 SNEGSKA (reference sequence). This CDR3 is 14 amino acids long. The CDR3 region is CSARRDTEGYGYTF. The CDR3 nucleotides read TGCAGTGCTAGGCGGGACACTGAGGGGTATGGCTACACCTTC.

The sample holds a few counts of this clonotype. This sequence joins TRBV6-2 or TRBV6-3 and TRBJ2-7; TRBD2 matches at 7 bases. This CDR3 has 15 amino acids. CDR1 and CDR2 (germline): MNHEY, SVGEGT. V was pared by 7 bases and J by 1 base, with 10 bases of the junction left unmatched. The CDR3 bases are TGTGCCAGCACCGGGCGGGGGTCCCAATCCTACGAGCAGTACTTC. Its protein is CASTGRGSQSYEQYF.

This chain joins TRBV5-5 and TRBJ1-2, with D possibly TRBD1 on 5 matching bases. The V gene's germline CDR1 is SGHKS and CDR2 YYEKEE (reference sequence). The CDR3 is 15 amino acids. Trimming cost V 1 base and J 1 base, with 11 bases left between them. CDR3 sequence (DNA): TGTGCCAGCAGCTTGCACGGGGCCTATAACTATGGCTACACCTTC. Protein sequence: CASSLHGAYNYGYTF.

The V call is TRBV9, the J call TRBJ1-1; D remains ambiguous. The CDR3 contains 15 residues. Germline CDR1 is SGDLS and CDR2 is YYNGEE. The germline V and J ends were trimmed by 6 bases and 1 base, with 16 bases remaining between them. DNA of the CDR3: TGTGCCAGCACCAAATCCGTGACTGGGAACACTGAAGCTTTCTTT. Amino acid sequence: CASTKSVTGNTEAFF. Based on the CDR3 plus reference TRBV9 and TRBJ1-1, the full variable domain is DSGVTQTPKHLITATGQRVTLRCSPRSGDLSVYWYQQSLDQGLQFLIQYYNGEERAKGNILERFSAQQFPDLHSELNLSSLELGDSALYFCASTKSVTGNTEAFFGQGTRLTVV.

The chain employs TRBV6-5 and TRBJ2-5; TRBD1 is a possible D gene (5 bases). The J call may be incorrect, as the DNA end agrees better with TRBJ2-7. The germline CDR1 and CDR2 sequences are MNHEY and SVGAGI. This CDR3 has 15 residues. CDR3 sequence: CASSPRDRRAREQYF. CDR3 coding DNA: TGTGCCAGCAGCCCCAGAGACAGACGAGCTCGCGAGCAGTACTTC.

This clonotype has more than one count but fewer than ten. The V call is TRBV5-1, the J call TRBJ2-7, with D tentatively TRBD2 (6 bases). V was trimmed by 4 bases and J by 1 base, leaving 21 bases between them. Germline values: CDR1 SGHRS, CDR2 YFSETQ. This CDR3 region has 17 residues. CDR3 nucleotides: TGCGCCAGCAGCGGAAGCCCGGGAGCCTCACTTTCCTACGAGCAGTACTTC. Translation: CASSGSPGASLSYEQYF.

This chain connects TRBV5-1 to TRBJ2-5; TRBD1 matches 9 bases. The J call is in doubt because the DNA end fits TRBJ2-7 better. This CDR3 has 14 residues. Germline CDR1 SGHRS, CDR2 YFSETQ. CDR3 coding DNA: TGCGCCAGCAGCTGGGACAGGGCGAGCTACGAGCAGTACTTC. Amino acids: CASSWDRASYEQYF.

This sequence joins TRBV5-6 and TRBJ2-7, with unresolved D. The germline V gene has CDR1 SGHDT and CDR2 YYEEEE. The CDR3 runs to 13 residues. V was cut by 6 bases and J by 0 bases, with 10 bases left in between. CDR3 in amino acids: CASKSAPSYEQYF. The CDR3 DNA follows: TGTGCCAGCAAATCGGCGCCCTCCTACGAGCAGTACTTC.

This chain joins TRBV10-1 and TRBJ1-1; D not resolved. The CDR3 extends over 13 amino acids. Trimming removed 4 bases at V and 0 bases at J, with 6 bases between. Germline loops: CDR1 WNHNN, CDR2 SYGVQD (reference sequence). The CDR3 region is CASSVNMNTEAFF. Written as DNA, the CDR3 is TGCGCCAGCAGTGTTAACATGAACACTGAAGCTTTCTTT.

V gene TRBV18 combines with J gene TRBJ1-4, with TRBD1 identical over 7 bases. The J segment lost 8 bases and the V segment lost 2 bases, leaving 5 bases of the junction unmatched. This CDR3 has 14 residues. Germline assignment: CDR1 KGHSH and CDR2 LQKENI. As DNA, the CDR3 is TGTGCCAGCTCACCAGCGACAGGGTCGGAAAAACTGTTTTTT. Its translation: CASSPATGSEKLFF. Combining the CDR3 with reference TRBV18 and TRBJ1-4 gives the whole variable domain NAGVMQNPRHLVRRRGQEARLRCSPMKGHSHVYWYRQLPEEGLKFMVYLQKENIIDESGMPKERFSAEFPKEGPSILRIQQVVRGDSAAYFCASSPATGSEKLFFGSGTQLSVL.

The chain uses TRBV6-6 and TRBJ2-1; maybe TRBD2 (5 bases). Germline V CDR1 and CDR2: MNHNY, SVGAGI (reference sequence). V was trimmed by 0 bases and J by 10 bases, leaving 10 bases between them. This CDR3 comprises 13 residues. In nucleotides, the CDR3 is TGTGCCAGCAGTTACTCGGACTTCGGGGAGCAGTTCTTC. Amino acids: CASSYSDFGEQFF.

V is TRBV4-3 and J is TRBJ2-1, with TRBD2 matching 10 bases. The CDR3 is 19 residues long. Trimming cost V 2 bases and J 7 bases; bases outside gene matches: 17. CDR1 and CDR2 from the germline V gene are LGHNA and YSLEER. The DNA of the CDR3 is TGCGCCAGCAGCCAAAATGGCCCCCATACTAGCGGGGTCGGGAATGAGCAGTTCTTC. The encoded protein is CASSQNGPHTSGVGNEQFF.

The CDR3 DNA follows: TGTGCCAGCAGTTTCCGCCGTTGGGTAGCGGGGGCACAACTGAATGAGCAGTTCTTC. Translated: CASSFRRWVAGAQLNEQFF. This chain joins TRBV27 and TRBJ2-1; 9 bases align to TRBD2. CDR1 and CDR2 from the germline V gene are MNHEY and SMNVEV (reference sequence). This CDR3 is built from 19 residues. J gave up 7 bases and V 3 bases, and 19 bases lay outside the gene matches.